This entry describes one TCR beta chain. This sample is drawn from a study of PD-L1 blockade in urothelial cancer. Trimming took 0 bases from V and 6 from J; bases not matched to a gene: 12. Germline CDR1 reads LNHNV; CDR2 reads YYDKDF (reference sequence). The CDR3 covers 17 residues. Clones were read by immunoSEQ multiplex PCR, and TCRdb kept only the in-frame ones, dropping some. The sample has approximately 40,000 clones; 86% are singletons. Time point meaning: peripheral blood 6 weeks after treatment start. The sample in question was PBMCs, obtained around atezolizumab (anti-PD-L1) treatment. This clonotype was sampled from a man in his sixties with urothelial cancer. This rearrangement joins TRBV15 to TRBJ2-7; 9 bases map to TRBD1. CDR3 amino acids: CATSRDPLSQGASEQYF. The CDR3 DNA sequence: TGTGCCACCAGCAGAGATCCCTTATCACAGGGGGCCAGCGAGCAGTACTTC.